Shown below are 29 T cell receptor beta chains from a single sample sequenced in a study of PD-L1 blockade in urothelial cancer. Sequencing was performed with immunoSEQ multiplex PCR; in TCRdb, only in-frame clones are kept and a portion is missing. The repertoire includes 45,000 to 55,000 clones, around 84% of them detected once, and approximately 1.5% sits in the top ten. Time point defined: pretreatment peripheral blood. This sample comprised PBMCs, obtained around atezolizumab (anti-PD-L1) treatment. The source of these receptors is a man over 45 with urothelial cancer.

CDR3 residues: CASMQASGETQYF. The DNA for the CDR3 is TGTGCCAGCATGCAGGCTAGCGGGGAGACCCAGTACTTC. The rearrangement uses TRBV2 and TRBJ2-5; TRBD2 matches 8 bases. From germline, CDR1 is SNHLY and CDR2 FYNNEI. The CDR3 contains 13 residues. Trimming at V came to 7 bases and at J to 5 bases, leaving 6 bases not matched to a gene. The full variable domain, rest sourced from reference TRBV2 and TRBJ2-5, is EPEVTQTPSHQVTQMGQEVILRCVPISNHLYFYWYRQILGQKVEFLVSFYNNEISEKSEIFDDQFSVERPDGSNFTLKIRSTKLEDSAMYFCASMQASGETQYFGPGTRLLVL.

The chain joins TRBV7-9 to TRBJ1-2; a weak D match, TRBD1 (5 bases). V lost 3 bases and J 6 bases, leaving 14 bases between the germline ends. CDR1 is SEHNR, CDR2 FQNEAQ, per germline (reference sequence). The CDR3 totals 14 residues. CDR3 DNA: TGTGCCAGCAGCTTTCAGACGGGGGGAAATGGCTACACCTTC. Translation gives CASSFQTGGNGYTF.

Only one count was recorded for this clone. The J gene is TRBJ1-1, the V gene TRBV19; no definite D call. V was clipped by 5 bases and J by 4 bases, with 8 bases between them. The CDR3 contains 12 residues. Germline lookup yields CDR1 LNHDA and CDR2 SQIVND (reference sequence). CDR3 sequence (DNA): TGTGCCAGTAGTTGGCGGGGCACTGAAGCTTTCTTT. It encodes CASSWRGTEAFF.

The CDR3 coding sequence is TGCACCAGCAGCCAAGCGGGGGGCGACAATGAGCAGTTCTTC. Amino acids: CTSSQAGGDNEQFF. The chain has TRBV1 and TRBJ2-1; the table names TRBD2, a call not compared with the DNA. TRBV1 is a documented pseudogene. CDR3 length: 14 amino acids.

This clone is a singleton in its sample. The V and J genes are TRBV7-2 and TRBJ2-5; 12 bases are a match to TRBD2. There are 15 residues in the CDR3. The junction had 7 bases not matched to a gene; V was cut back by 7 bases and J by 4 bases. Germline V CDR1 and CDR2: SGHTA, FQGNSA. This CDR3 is CASNLAGGWAETQYF. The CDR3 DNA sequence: TGTGCCAGCAACCTAGCGGGAGGGTGGGCAGAGACCCAGTACTTC.

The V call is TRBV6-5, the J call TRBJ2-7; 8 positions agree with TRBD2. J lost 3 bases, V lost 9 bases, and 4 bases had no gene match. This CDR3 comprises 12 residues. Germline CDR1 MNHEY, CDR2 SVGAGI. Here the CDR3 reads CASTGGGYEQYF. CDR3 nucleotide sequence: TGTGCCAGTACCGGGGGGGGCTACGAGCAGTACTTC.

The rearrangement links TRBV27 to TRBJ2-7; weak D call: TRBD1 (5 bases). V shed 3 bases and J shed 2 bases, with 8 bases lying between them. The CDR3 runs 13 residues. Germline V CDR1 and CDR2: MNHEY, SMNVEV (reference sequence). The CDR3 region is CASSFRAAYEQYF. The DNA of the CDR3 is TGTGCCAGCAGTTTCAGGGCAGCCTACGAGCAGTACTTC.

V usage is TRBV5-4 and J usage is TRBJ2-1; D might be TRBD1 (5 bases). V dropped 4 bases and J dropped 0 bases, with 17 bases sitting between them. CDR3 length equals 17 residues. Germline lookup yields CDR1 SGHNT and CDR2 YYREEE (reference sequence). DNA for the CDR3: TGTGCCAGCAGCCTTACAGACAGCAGGAGCTCCTACAATGAGCAGTTCTTC. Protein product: CASSLTDSRSSYNEQFF. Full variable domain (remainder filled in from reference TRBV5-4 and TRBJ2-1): ETGVTQSPTHLIKTRGQQVTLRCSSQSGHNTVSWYQQALGQGPQFIFQYYREEENGRGNFPPRFSGLQFPNYSSELNVNALELDDSALYLCASSLTDSRSSYNEQFFGPGTRLTVL.

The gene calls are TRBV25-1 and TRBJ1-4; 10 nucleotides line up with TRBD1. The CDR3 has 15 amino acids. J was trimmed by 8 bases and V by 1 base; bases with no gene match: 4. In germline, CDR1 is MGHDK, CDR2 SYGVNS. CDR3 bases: TGTGCCAGCAGTGAATTGGGGACAGGGGAAGAAAAACTGTTTTTT. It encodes CASSELGTGEEKLFF.

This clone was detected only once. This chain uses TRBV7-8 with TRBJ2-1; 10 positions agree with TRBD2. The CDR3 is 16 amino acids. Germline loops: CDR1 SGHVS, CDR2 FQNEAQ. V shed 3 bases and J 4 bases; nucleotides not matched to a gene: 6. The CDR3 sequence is CASSFPRTSGYNEQFF. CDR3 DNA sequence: TGTGCCAGCAGCTTTCCCCGGACTAGCGGTTACAATGAGCAGTTCTTC.

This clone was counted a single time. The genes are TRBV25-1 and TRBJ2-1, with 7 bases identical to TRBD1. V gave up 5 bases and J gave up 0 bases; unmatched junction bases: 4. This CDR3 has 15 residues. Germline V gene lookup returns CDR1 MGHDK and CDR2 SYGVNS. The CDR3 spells CASSKDRSSYNEQFF. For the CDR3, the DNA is TGTGCCAGCAGTAAGGACAGGAGCTCCTACAATGAGCAGTTCTTC.

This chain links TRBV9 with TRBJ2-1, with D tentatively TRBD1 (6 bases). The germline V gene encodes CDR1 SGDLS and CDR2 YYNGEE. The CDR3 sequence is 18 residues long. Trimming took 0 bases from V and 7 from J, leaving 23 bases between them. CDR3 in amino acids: CASSVAIRTGYLGNEQFF. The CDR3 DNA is TGTGCCAGCAGCGTAGCTATAAGAACAGGGTATCTTGGAAATGAGCAGTTCTTC.

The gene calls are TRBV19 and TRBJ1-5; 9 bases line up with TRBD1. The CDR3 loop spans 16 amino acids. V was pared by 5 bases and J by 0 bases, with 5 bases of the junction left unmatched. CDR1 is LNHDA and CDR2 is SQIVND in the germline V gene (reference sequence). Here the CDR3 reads CASSVGQGYSNQPQHF. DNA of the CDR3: TGTGCCAGTAGTGTAGGACAGGGGTATAGCAATCAGCCCCAGCATTTT.

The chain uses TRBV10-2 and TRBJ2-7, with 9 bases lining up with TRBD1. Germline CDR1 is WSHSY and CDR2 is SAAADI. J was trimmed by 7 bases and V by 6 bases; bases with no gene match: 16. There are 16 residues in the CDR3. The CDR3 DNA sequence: TGCGCCAGCAGGCCGCCTGGACAGGGGAATCCTAGTGAGCAGTACTTC. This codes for CASRPPGQGNPSEQYF.

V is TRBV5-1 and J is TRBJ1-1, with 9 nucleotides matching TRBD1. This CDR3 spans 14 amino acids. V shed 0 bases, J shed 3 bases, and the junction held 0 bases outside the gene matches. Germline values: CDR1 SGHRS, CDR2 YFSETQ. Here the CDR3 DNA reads TGCGCCAGCAGCTTGGGGACAGGGGACACTGAAGCTTTCTTT. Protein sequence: CASSLGTGDTEAFF.

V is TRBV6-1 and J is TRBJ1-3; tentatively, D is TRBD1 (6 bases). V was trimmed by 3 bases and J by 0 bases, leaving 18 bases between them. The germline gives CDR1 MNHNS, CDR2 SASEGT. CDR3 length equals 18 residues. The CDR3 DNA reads TGTGCCAGCAGTGAGGGGGGGGGCGCACCGCGCTCTGGAAACACCATATATTTT. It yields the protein CASSEGGGAPRSGNTIYF.

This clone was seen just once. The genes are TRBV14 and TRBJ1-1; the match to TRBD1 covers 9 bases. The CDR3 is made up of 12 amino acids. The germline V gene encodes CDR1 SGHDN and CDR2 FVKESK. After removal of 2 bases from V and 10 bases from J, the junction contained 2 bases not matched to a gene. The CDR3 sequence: CASSQRQGVAFF. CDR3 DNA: TGTGCCAGCAGCCAAAGACAGGGGGTAGCTTTCTTT.

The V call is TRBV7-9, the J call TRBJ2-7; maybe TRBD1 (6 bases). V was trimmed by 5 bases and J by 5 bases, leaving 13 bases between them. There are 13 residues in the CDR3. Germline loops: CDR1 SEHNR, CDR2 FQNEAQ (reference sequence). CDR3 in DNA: TGTGCCAGCAGCAACCGTAGACAGGACGAGCAGTACTTC. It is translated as CASSNRRQDEQYF.

CDR3 DNA: TGTGCCAGCAGCTTGTACGGACAGGGGGCGCGGAGTCAGCCCCAGCATTTT. It translates to CASSLYGQGARSQPQHF. This chain uses TRBV5-6 with TRBJ1-5, with 11 bases that match TRBD1. Germline values: CDR1 SGHDT, CDR2 YYEEEE. V was pared by 1 base and J by 6 bases, with 9 bases of the junction left unmatched. The CDR3 runs to 17 residues.

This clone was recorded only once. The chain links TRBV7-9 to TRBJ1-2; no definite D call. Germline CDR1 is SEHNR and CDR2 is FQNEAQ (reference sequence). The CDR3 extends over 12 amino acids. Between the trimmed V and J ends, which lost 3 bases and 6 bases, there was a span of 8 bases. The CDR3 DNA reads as TGTGCCAGCAGCTTGGGCGGGCATGGCTACACCTTC. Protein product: CASSLGGHGYTF.

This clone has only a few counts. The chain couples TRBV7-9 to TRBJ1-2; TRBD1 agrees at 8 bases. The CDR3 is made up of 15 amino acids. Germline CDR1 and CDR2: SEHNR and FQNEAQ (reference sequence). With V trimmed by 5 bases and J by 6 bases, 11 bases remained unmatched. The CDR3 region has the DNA TGTGCCAGCAGCCCGATGACAGGGGCGCTGAATGGCTACACCTTC. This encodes CASSPMTGALNGYTF.

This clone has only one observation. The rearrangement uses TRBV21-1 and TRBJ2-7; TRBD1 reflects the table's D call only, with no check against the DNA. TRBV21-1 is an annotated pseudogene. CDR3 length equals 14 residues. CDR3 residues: CASNGDRKTYEQYF. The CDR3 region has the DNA TGTGCCAGCAACGGAGACAGGAAAACCTACGAGCAGTACTTC.

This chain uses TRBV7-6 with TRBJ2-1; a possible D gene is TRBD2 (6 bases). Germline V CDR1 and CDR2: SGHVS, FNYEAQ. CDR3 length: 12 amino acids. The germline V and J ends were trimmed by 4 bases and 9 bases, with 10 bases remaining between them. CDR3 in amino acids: CASSSPGLEQFF. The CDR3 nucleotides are TGTGCCAGCAGCTCTCCGGGACTTGAGCAGTTCTTC.

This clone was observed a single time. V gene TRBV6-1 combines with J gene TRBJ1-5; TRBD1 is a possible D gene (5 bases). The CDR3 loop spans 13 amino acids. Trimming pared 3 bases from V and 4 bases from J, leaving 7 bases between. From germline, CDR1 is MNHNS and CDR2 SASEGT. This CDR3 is CASSDRENQPQHF. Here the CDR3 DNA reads TGTGCCAGCAGTGACAGGGAAAATCAGCCCCAGCATTTT.

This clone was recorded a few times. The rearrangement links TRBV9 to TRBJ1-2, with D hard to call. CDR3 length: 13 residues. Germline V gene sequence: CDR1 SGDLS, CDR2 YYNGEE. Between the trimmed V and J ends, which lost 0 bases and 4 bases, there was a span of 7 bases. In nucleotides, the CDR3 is TGTGCCAGCAGCGTAGGGGCAGTCTATGGCTACACCTTC. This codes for CASSVGAVYGYTF. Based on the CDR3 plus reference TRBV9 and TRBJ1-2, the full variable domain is DSGVTQTPKHLITATGQRVTLRCSPRSGDLSVYWYQQSLDQGLQFLIQYYNGEERAKGNILERFSAQQFPDLHSELNLSSLELGDSALYFCASSVGAVYGYTFGSGTRLTVV.

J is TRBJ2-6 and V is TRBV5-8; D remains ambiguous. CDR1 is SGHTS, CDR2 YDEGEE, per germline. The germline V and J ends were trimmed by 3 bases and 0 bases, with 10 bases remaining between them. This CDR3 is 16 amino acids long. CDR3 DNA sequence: TGTGCCAGCAGCTCCAGACTTTCCTCTGGGGCCAACGTCCTGACTTTC. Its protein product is CASSSRLSSGANVLTF.

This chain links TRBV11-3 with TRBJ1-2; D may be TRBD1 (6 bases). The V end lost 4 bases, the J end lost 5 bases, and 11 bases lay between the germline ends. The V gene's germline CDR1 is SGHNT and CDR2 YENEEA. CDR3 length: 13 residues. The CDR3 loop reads CASSWTDLYGYTF. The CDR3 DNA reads TGTGCCAGCAGCTGGACAGACCTTTATGGCTACACCTTC.

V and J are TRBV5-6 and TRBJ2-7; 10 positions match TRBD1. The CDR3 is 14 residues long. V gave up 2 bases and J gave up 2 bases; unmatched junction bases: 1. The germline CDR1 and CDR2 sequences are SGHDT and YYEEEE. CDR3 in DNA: TGTGCCAGCAGCTTCGGGACAGGGGCCTACGAGCAGTACTTC. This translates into CASSFGTGAYEQYF.

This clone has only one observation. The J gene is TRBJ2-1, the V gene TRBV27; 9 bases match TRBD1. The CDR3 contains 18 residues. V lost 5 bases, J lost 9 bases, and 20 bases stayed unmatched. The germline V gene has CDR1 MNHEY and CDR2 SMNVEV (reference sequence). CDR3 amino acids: CASSLESPGQGFRGEQFF. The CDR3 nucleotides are TGTGCCAGCAGTCTCGAGAGTCCGGGACAGGGTTTTCGGGGTGAGCAGTTCTTC.